Given below is one T cell receptor (beta chain) in context. Its antigen is currently unknown. From germline, CDR1 is MDHEN and CDR2 SYDVKM. The CDR3 contains 16 residues. The germline V and J ends were trimmed by 6 bases and 0 bases, with 18 bases remaining between them. The roughly 120-subject validation cohort, separate from the roughly 700-subject first cohort, included the donors. Produced via immunoSEQ multiplex PCR; TCRdb's table is partial and in-frame only. The table has 150,000 to 200,000 clones, approximately 81% seen once. This sample stems from a study of cytomegalovirus exposure and HLA in healthy donors. Study observations and caveats: Subsequent analysis revealed that first-cohort TCR clusters tended to co-occur in the 90 to 150 validation repertoires.

The rearrangement links TRBV28 to TRBJ2-7; D remains unclear. Sequenced sample: PBMCs. The TCR was taken from a man aged 18 to 30 in good health and CMV-seropositive. CDR3 amino acids: CASSPYLPLGSYEQYF. As DNA, the CDR3 is TGTGCCAGCAGCCCGTATTTACCCCTAGGCTCCTACGAGCAGTACTTC.